A selection of T cell receptor beta chains follows, all from one sample in a study of T cell repertoires and HLA-DP antigens. Antigen specificity for these receptors is unknown. The protocol was immunoSEQ multiplex PCR, while the TCRdb copy is restricted to in-frame clones and leaves out a portion. The table lists roughly 70,000 clones, roughly 77% of them singletons. Sequencing used CD4+ T cells from PBMCs. The receptors stem from a man in his sixties in good health and CMV-seronegative. Each CDR3 is given with its conserved first and last residue. The D gene is left open where the match is weak.

v_gene	d_gene	j_gene	CDR3nt	CDR3aa
TRBV25-1	TRBD1	TRBJ2-3	TGTGCCAGCAGTCCCCGGGACAGAAGCACAGATACGCAGTATTTT	CASSPRDRSTDTQYF
TRBV19	.	TRBJ1-1	TGTGCCAGCCATACCCCCGGTTGGTACACTGAAGCTTTCTTT	CASHTPGWYTEAFF
TRBV6-1	TRBD2	TRBJ2-1	TGTGCCATTTCGGGGGGGGTGTATGAGCAGTTCTTC	CAISGGVYEQFF
TRBV10-1	.	TRBJ2-1	TGCGCCAGCAGTGAGAGGCAGGGGAGGTCTGAGCAGTTCTTC	CASSERQGRSEQFF
TRBV6-5	TRBD2	TRBJ2-7	TGTGCCAGCAGACGCGGACTAGCCTACGAGCAGTACTTC	CASRRGLAYEQYF
TRBV2	.	TRBJ1-4	TGTGCCAGCACCTGGGACTTCTACATGGCGGGTGAAAAACTGTTTTTT	CASTWDFYMAGEKLFF
TRBV7-9	.	TRBJ1-1	TGTGCCAGCAGCTTGGGTTCGGACACTGAAGCTTTCTTT	CASSLGSDTEAFF
TRBV7-3	.	TRBJ2-1	TGTGCCAGCAGCGTTAGTGGTGAGCAGTTCTTC	CASSVSGEQFF
TRBV7-2	.	TRBJ1-4	TGTGCCAGCAGCTTTGGTGAAAAACTGTTTTTT	CASSFGEKLFF
TRBV7-2	.	TRBJ1-5	TGTGCCAGCAGCCTCCGGGACATCAATCAGCCCCAGCATTTT	CASSLRDINQPQHF
TRBV18	TRBD2	TRBJ2-1	TGTGCCAGCTCACCACCAGCACTAGCGGTCCAGGACTATGAGCAGTTCTTC	CASSPPALAVQDYEQFF
TRBV27	TRBD2	TRBJ2-5	TGTGCCAGCAGTTCAATGGGACTACAACAAGAGACCCAGTACTTC	CASSSMGLQQETQYF
TRBV9	.	TRBJ1-6	TGTGCCAGCAGCGTTCAGGGAAACGGACTTTCACCCCTCCACTTT	CASSVQGNGLSPLHF
TRBV4-1	.	TRBJ1-2	TGCGCCAGCAGCCAACTGGGGATTGGCTTCTACACCTTC	CASSQLGIGFYTF
TRBV7-2	TRBD2	TRBJ2-1	TGTGCCAGCAGCCTTGAGGGGGCTAGCGGGGCCTACAATGAGCAGTTCTTC	CASSLEGASGAYNEQFF
TRBV18	TRBD1	TRBJ1-6	TGTGCCAGCTCACAAAACTCCGGGACAGGGACTTTCACCCTCCACTTT	CASSQNSGTGTFTLHF
TRBV5-1	.	TRBJ2-3	TGCGCCAGCAGCTTTTTATCCCTCTCAGATACGCAGTATTTT	CASSFLSLSDTQYF
TRBV7-3	TRBD1	TRBJ2-1	TGTGCCAGCAGCCGACAGGGCGCTGAGCAGTTCTTC	CASSRQGAEQFF
TRBV6-1	.	TRBJ1-5	TGTGCCAGCAGCCGCCTAAGCAATCAGCCCCAGCATTTT	CASSRLSNQPQHF
TRBV5-1	TRBD2	TRBJ2-5	TGCGCCAGCAGCTTGGCCGCGACTAGCGAAGAGACCCAGTACTTC	CASSLAATSEETQYF